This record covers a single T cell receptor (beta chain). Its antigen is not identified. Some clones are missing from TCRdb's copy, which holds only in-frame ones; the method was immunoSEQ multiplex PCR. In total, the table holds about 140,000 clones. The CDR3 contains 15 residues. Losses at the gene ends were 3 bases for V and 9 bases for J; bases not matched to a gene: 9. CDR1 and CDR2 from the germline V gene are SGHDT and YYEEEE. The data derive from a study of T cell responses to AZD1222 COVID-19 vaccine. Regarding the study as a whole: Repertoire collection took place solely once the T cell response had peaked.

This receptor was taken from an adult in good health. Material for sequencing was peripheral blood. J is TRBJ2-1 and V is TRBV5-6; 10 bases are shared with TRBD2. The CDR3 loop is CASSSRTSGHREQFF. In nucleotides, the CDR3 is TGTGCCAGCAGCTCGCGGACTAGCGGACACCGTGAGCAGTTCTTC.